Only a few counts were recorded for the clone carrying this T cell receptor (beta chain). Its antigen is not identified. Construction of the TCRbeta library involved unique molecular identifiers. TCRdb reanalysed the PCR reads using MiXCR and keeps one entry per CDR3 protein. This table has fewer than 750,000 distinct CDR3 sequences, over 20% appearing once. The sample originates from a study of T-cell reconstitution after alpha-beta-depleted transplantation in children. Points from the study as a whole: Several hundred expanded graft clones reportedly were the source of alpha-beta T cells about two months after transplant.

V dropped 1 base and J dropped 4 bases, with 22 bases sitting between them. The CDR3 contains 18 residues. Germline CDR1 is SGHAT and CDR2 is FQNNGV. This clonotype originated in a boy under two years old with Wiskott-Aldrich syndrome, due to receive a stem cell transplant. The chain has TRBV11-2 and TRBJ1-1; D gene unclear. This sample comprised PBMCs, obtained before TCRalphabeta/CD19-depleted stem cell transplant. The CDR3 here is CASSLVGGAVAPGTEAFF. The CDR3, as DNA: TGTGCCAGCAGCTTAGTGGGTGGCGCCGTGGCCCCGGGCACTGAAGCTTTCTTT.